Following are 26 T cell receptor beta chains from one sample sequenced in a study of control samples from healthy donors and cancer patients. Profiling relied on immunoSEQ multiplex PCR, and the TCRdb table lists in-frame clones only, not all of them. The sample lists 100,000 to 150,000 clones; around 87% were seen once. Material for sequencing was blood. The receptor source for this set is a man between 60 and 70 years old in good health.

The chain carries TRBV28 and TRBJ1-2; TRBD1 agrees at 11 bases. Germline lookup yields CDR1 MDHEN and CDR2 SYDVKM. V shed 8 bases and J 4 bases; nucleotides not matched to a gene: 3. The CDR3 is made up of 13 amino acids. CDR3: CASQGTGGYGYTF. DNA of the CDR3: TGTGCCAGCCAAGGGACAGGGGGCTATGGCTACACCTTC.

This rearrangement joins TRBV7-8 to TRBJ2-7; D is perhaps TRBD2 (5 bases). Germline V gives CDR1 SGHVS, CDR2 FQNEAQ. Trimming stripped 2 bases from V and 6 bases from J, with 11 bases between. The CDR3 runs to 13 residues. The CDR3 DNA reads as TGTGCCAGCAGCTTATGGACTGAGTCCGAGCAGTACTTC. This translates into CASSLWTESEQYF.

This clone was found once. V gene TRBV28 combines with J gene TRBJ1-3; unclear D gene. Per the germline V gene, CDR1 is MDHEN and CDR2 is SYDVKM. This CDR3 has 16 amino acids. V lost 2 bases, J lost 3 bases, and 14 bases lay in between. The chain's CDR3 is CASSLSSQALGNTIYF. CDR3 in DNA: TGTGCCAGCAGTTTAAGTTCTCAGGCTCTTGGAAACACCATATATTTT.

In DNA form, the CDR3 reads TGTGCCAGCAGTTACTCTGACGGGGGGACCTACGAGCAGTACTTC. Residues: CASSYSDGGTYEQYF. V and J are TRBV6-5 and TRBJ2-7, with 7 bases matching TRBD2. Losses at the gene ends were 0 bases for V and 2 bases for J; bases not matched to a gene: 4. CDR1 and CDR2 from the germline V gene are MNHEY and SVGAGI. CDR3 length: 15 residues.

The genes are TRBV7-2 and TRBJ2-7, with a tentative D call TRBD2 (6 bases). Deletions cut 4 bases from V and 3 bases from J, with 13 bases between. There are 14 residues in the CDR3. CDR1 is SGHTA, CDR2 FQGNSA, per germline. The CDR3 nucleotides read TGTGCCAGCAGCTCGGACTATAACGACTACGAGCAGTACTTC. Protein product: CASSSDYNDYEQYF.

The V and J genes are TRBV9 and TRBJ1-4; no clear D. Germline CDR1 reads SGDLS; CDR2 reads YYNGEE. Trimming took off 2 bases at V and 0 bases at J, with 11 bases between the two ends. This CDR3 spans 16 amino acids. The CDR3 here is CASSVSSGSTNEKLFF. CDR3 DNA: TGTGCCAGCAGCGTTTCCTCGGGCTCAACTAATGAAAAACTGTTTTTT. Drawing the rest from reference TRBV9 and TRBJ1-4, the complete variable domain is DSGVTQTPKHLITATGQRVTLRCSPRSGDLSVYWYQQSLDQGLQFLIQYYNGEERAKGNILERFSAQQFPDLHSELNLSSLELGDSALYFCASSVSSGSTNEKLFFGSGTQLSVL.

The chain joins TRBV28 to TRBJ2-7; D unresolved. Trimming cost V 2 bases and J 3 bases, with 2 bases left between them. This CDR3 has 11 residues. In germline, CDR1 is MDHEN, CDR2 SYDVKM. The CDR3 DNA follows: TGTGCCAGCAGTTTAAACTACGAGCAGTACTTC. Translated: CASSLNYEQYF.

Here the CDR3 reads CASSHGTMNTGELFF. In DNA, the CDR3 is TGTGCCAGCAGTCACGGGACTATGAACACCGGGGAGCTGTTTTTT. This chain links TRBV27 with TRBJ2-2, with 7 bases fitting TRBD2. The CDR3 extends over 15 amino acids. After removal of 5 bases from V and 1 base from J, the junction contained 4 bases not matched to a gene. Germline V CDR1 and CDR2: MNHEY, SMNVEV (reference sequence).

The rearrangement links TRBV19 to TRBJ1-1, with D possibly matching TRBD1 (6 bases). There are 15 residues in the CDR3. V shed 6 bases and J shed 5 bases, with 19 bases lying between them. Germline values: CDR1 LNHDA, CDR2 SQIVND (reference sequence). The CDR3 DNA is TGTGCCAGTAGCCCGGAGGGGGGGAGGTGGACTGAAGCTTTCTTT. Translated, it gives CASSPEGGRWTEAFF.

The chain links TRBV5-6 to TRBJ1-3; possible D gene TRBD1, 5 bases. The V end lost 4 bases, the J end lost 2 bases, and 16 bases lay between the germline ends. The germline V gene encodes CDR1 SGHDT and CDR2 YYEEEE. This CDR3 is built from 16 residues. The CDR3 is CASSPSWGVTGNTIYF. CDR3 nucleotides: TGTGCCAGCAGCCCCAGTTGGGGGGTAACTGGAAACACCATATATTTT.

The CDR3: CATLPQGAYNSPLHF. The CDR3 DNA sequence: TGTGCCACCTTACCACAAGGAGCCTATAATTCACCCCTCCACTTT. The chain has TRBV6-5 and TRBJ1-6; D not certain. Germline V gene lookup returns CDR1 MNHEY and CDR2 SVGAGI. V was cut by 10 bases and J by 2 bases, with 15 bases left in between. This CDR3 is built from 15 residues.

This chain joins TRBV11-2 and TRBJ1-4, with D unclear. Germline V CDR1 and CDR2: SGHAT, FQNNGV. This CDR3 is 14 amino acids long. The V end was cut by 1 base, the J end by 8 bases, with 11 bases between. The CDR3 here is CASSLARTGEKLFF. In DNA form, the CDR3 reads TGTGCCAGCAGCTTAGCCCGCACCGGCGAAAAACTGTTTTTT.

In its sample, this clone was seen once. The CDR3 spells CASSHMLSGGEQYF. CDR3 DNA: TGTGCCAGCAGCCATATGTTATCGGGGGGCGAGCAGTACTTC. The V and J genes are TRBV3-1 (or the pseudogene TRBV3-2) and TRBJ2-7, with TRBD2 matching 7 bases. CDR3 length: 14 residues. V was pared by 3 bases and J by 6 bases, with 8 bases of the junction left unmatched. Germline assignment: CDR1 LGHDT and CDR2 YNNKEL (reference sequence).

The CDR3 loop is CASSRDRAGNTIYF. The CDR3 DNA reads TGTGCCAGCAGCCGGGACAGGGCCGGAAACACCATATATTTT. This sequence joins TRBV7-2 and TRBJ1-3; 9 bases fit TRBD1. Germline V CDR1 and CDR2: SGHTA, FQGNSA. This CDR3 spans 14 amino acids. The ends lost 5 bases at V and 4 bases at J; junction bases unmatched: 3. Full variable domain (rest looked up from reference TRBV7-2 and TRBJ1-3): GAGVSQSPSNKVTEKGKDVELRCDPISGHTALYWYRQSLGQGLEFLIYFQGNSAPDKSGLPSDRFSAERTGGSVSTLTIQRTQQEDSAVYLCASSRDRAGNTIYFGEGSWLTVV.

The chain couples TRBV7-3 to TRBJ2-3; 10 bases align to TRBD2. CDR3 length: 21 amino acids. CDR1 is SGHTA, CDR2 FQGTGA, per germline. Germline trimming cut 0 bases from V and 5 bases from J; bases unmatched to any gene: 20. The CDR3 sequence: CASSLTPADSGGTIKGDTQYF. For the CDR3, the DNA is TGTGCCAGCAGCTTAACCCCCGCGGATAGCGGGGGGACTATTAAAGGAGATACGCAGTATTTT.

This rearrangement joins TRBV5-8 to TRBJ1-6, with D possibly TRBD1 on 6 matching bases. CDR3 length: 16 residues. V shed 6 bases and J shed 0 bases, with 13 bases lying between them. The germline CDR1 and CDR2 sequences are SGHTS and YDEGEE. As DNA, the CDR3 is TGTGCCAGCACCTCAGGGGCGAGCTCCTATAATTCACCCCTCCACTTT. The encoded protein is CASTSGASSYNSPLHF.

The V call is TRBV25-1, the J call TRBJ1-3; 7 bases line up with TRBD1. The V segment lost 6 bases and the J segment 4 bases; nucleotides outside the gene matches: 9. There are 15 residues in the CDR3. Germline CDR1 and CDR2: MGHDK and SYGVNS. CDR3 coding DNA: TGTGCCAGCAGCAGAACAGGGGAGGGAGGAAACACCATATATTTT. It yields the protein CASSRTGEGGNTIYF.

The J gene is TRBJ2-7, the V gene TRBV2; D is uncertain. This CDR3 is 12 amino acids long. Germline-derived CDR1 and CDR2 are SNHLY and FYNNEI. Trimming stripped 10 bases from V and 3 bases from J, with 13 bases between. The DNA of the CDR3 is TGTGCCACCACCGAGGCCTTCTACGAGCAGTACTTC. Its translation: CATTEAFYEQYF.

The genes are TRBV5-5 and TRBJ1-6; 8 nucleotides match TRBD1. This CDR3 has 16 residues. The V and J ends lost 4 bases and 7 bases, in that order; junction bases with no gene match: 10. CDR1 and CDR2 (germline): SGHKS, YYEKEE (reference sequence). In DNA form, the CDR3 reads TGTGCCAGCAGCGGGCGGGCGGACAGGGTAAATTCACCCCTCCACTTT. This gives the protein CASSGRADRVNSPLHF.

V gene TRBV4-3 combines with J gene TRBJ1-4, with 9 bases matching TRBD1. With 0 bases clipped from V and 8 bases from J, the junction kept 4 bases outside the gene matches. CDR3 size: 15 residues. Germline CDR1 reads LGHNA; CDR2 reads YSLEER. The CDR3 coding sequence is TGCGCCAGCAGCCAAGACGACAGGGGGGGCGAAAAACTGTTTTTT. Translating it yields CASSQDDRGGEKLFF.

The CDR3 sequence is CASSSNRGYTF. The CDR3 nucleotides are TGTGCCAGCAGTTCGAACAGGGGCTACACCTTC. The V call is TRBV28, the J call TRBJ1-2; D is perhaps TRBD1 (5 bases). Trimming removed 4 bases at V and 8 bases at J, with 8 bases between. The CDR3 is made up of 11 amino acids. CDR1 MDHEN and CDR2 SYDVKM come from the germline V gene.

The chain uses TRBV18 and TRBJ2-7; 7 positions match TRBD1. Germline V CDR1 and CDR2: KGHSH, LQKENI. This CDR3 has 14 residues. V shed 3 bases and J 3 bases; nucleotides not matched to a gene: 5. CDR3 coding DNA: TGTGCCAGCTCACCGATGGGACAGAACTACGAGCAGTACTTC. Amino acids: CASSPMGQNYEQYF.

This chain links TRBV19 with TRBJ1-5; no firm D call. The CDR3 spans 14 residues. Per the germline V gene, CDR1 is LNHDA and CDR2 is SQIVND (reference sequence). V was pared by 0 bases and J by 7 bases, with 10 bases between. This chain's CDR3 is CASSIDLRGQPQHF. The CDR3 DNA follows: TGTGCCAGTAGTATAGATCTTCGGGGACAGCCCCAGCATTTT.

The chain carries TRBV7-8 and TRBJ1-2; 8 nucleotides agree with TRBD1. The trim removed 1 base at V and 7 bases at J, leaving 11 bases unmatched. The CDR3 sequence is 16 residues long. Per germline, CDR1 SGHVS and CDR2 FQNEAQ. The CDR3 reads CASSLELGQGVGGYTF. The DNA of the CDR3 is TGTGCCAGCAGCTTAGAGTTAGGACAGGGAGTGGGTGGCTACACCTTC.

This chain joins TRBV10-2 and TRBJ1-1; TRBD1 might be the D (5 bases). Per the germline V gene, CDR1 is WSHSY and CDR2 is SAAADI. The V end was cut by 7 bases, the J end by 4 bases, with 13 bases between. CDR3 length equals 13 residues. CDR3 nucleotide sequence: TGCGCCAGCAACCTCGCGGGACTCACTGAAGCTTTCTTT. This codes for CASNLAGLTEAFF.

The chain couples TRBV19 to TRBJ1-2; D may be TRBD1 (5 bases). The CDR3 runs to 13 residues. V was clipped by 8 bases and J by 8 bases, with 18 bases between them. The V gene's germline CDR1 is LNHDA and CDR2 SQIVND (reference sequence). In DNA form, the CDR3 reads TGTGCCAGTTCAACCCTCGGGACGGCAGGCTACACCTTC. As protein: CASSTLGTAGYTF.